The present T cell receptor (beta chain) was sequenced within a study of cytotoxic CD8 clonotypes in ibrutinib-treated CLL. At the level of the study: Response samples were obtained once patients had received a median about 11 months of treatment, range 6 to 36. Sample averages reached 250,000 or so productive templates and over 85,000 productive rearrangements.

The length of the CDR3 is 16 residues. The germline V gene encodes CDR1 LNHDA and CDR2 SQIVND (reference sequence). After removal of 3 bases from V and 4 bases from J, the junction contained 6 bases not matched to a gene. Assay used: immunoSEQ multiplex PCR; TCRdb lists only in-frame clones, some missing. The sample has more than 200,000 clones, 79% seen once. This material consisted of PBMCs, taken after 12 months of ibrutinib treatment. This clonotype was obtained from a human donor with chronic lymphocytic leukemia. The gene calls are TRBV19 and TRBJ2-2; 9 nucleotides align to TRBD1. The DNA for the CDR3 is TGTGCCAGTAGTATCGACAGGGGGGGCCCCACCGGGGAGCTGTTTTTT. Translating it yields CASSIDRGGPTGELFF.